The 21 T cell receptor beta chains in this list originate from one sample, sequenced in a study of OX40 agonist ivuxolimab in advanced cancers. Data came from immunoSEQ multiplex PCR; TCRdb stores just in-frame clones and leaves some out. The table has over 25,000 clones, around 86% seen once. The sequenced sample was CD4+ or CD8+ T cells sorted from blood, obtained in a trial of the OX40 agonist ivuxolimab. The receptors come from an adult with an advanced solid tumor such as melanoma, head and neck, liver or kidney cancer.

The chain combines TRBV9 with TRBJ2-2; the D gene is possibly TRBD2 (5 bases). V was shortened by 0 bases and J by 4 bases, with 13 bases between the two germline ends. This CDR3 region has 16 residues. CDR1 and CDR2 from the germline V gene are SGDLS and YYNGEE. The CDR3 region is CASSVAEDSRTGELFF. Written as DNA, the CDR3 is TGTGCCAGCAGCGTAGCGGAGGATTCCCGCACCGGGGAGCTGTTTTTT.

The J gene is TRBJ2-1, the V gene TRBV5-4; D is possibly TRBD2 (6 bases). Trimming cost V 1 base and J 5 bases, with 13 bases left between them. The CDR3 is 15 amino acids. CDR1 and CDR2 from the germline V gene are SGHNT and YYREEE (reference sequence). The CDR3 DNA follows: TGTGCCAGCAGCTTGACCCTCGGGGAGGACAATGAGCAGTTCTTC. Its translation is CASSLTLGEDNEQFF.

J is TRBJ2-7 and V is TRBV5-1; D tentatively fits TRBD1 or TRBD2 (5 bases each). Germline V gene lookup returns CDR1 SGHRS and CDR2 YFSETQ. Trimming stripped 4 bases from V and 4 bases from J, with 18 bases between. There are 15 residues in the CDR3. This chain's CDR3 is CASSPGHLAPYEQYF. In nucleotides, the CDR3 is TGCGCCAGCAGCCCTGGACATTTAGCGCCATACGAGCAGTACTTC.

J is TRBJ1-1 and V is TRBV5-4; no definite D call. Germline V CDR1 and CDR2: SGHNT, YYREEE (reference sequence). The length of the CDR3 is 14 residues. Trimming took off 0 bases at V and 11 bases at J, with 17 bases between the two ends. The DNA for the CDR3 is TGTGCCAGCAGCTTGGCCGGGTACTTAGAACCGGCTTTCTTT. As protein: CASSLAGYLEPAFF.

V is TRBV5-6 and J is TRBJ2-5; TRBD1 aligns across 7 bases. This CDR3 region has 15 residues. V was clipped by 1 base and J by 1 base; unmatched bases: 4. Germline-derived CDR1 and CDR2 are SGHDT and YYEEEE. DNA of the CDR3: TGTGCCAGCAGCTTGACCCAGGGGGTCCAAGAGACCCAGTACTTC. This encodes CASSLTQGVQETQYF.

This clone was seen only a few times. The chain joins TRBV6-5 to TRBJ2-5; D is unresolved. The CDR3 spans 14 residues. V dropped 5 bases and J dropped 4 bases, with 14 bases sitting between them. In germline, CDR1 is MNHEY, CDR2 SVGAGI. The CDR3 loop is CASSTFGRRETQYF. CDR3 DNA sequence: TGTGCCAGCAGTACTTTCGGGCGGCGAGAGACCCAGTACTTC.

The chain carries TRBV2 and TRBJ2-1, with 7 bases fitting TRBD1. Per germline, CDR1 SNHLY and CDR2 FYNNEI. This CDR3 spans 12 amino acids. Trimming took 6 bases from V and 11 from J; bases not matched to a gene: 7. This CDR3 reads CASSGRQGQQFF. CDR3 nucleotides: TGTGCCAGCAGCGGGCGACAGGGCCAGCAGTTCTTC.

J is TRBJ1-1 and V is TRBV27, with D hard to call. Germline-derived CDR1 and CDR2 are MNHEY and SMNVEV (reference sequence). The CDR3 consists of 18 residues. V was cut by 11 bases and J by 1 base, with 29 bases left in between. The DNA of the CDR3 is TGTGCCGCGAATGCAGAGAACGGGTCAAAAAATGAGAACACTGAAGCTTTCTTT. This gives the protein CAANAENGSKNENTEAFF.

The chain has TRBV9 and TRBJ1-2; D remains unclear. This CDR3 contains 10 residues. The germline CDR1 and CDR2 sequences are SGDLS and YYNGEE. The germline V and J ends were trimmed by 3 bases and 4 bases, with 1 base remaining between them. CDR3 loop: CASSGYGYTF. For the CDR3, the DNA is TGTGCCAGCAGCGGCTATGGCTACACCTTC.

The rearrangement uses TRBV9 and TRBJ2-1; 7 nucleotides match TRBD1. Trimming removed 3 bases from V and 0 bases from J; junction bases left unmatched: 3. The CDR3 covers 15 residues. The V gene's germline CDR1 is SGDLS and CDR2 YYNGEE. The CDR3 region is CASSGDRASYNEQFF. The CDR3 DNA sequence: TGTGCCAGCAGCGGTGACAGGGCCTCCTACAATGAGCAGTTCTTC. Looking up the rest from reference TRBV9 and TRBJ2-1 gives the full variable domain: DSGVTQTPKHLITATGQRVTLRCSPRSGDLSVYWYQQSLDQGLQFLIQYYNGEERAKGNILERFSAQQFPDLHSELNLSSLELGDSALYFCASSGDRASYNEQFFGPGTRLTVL.

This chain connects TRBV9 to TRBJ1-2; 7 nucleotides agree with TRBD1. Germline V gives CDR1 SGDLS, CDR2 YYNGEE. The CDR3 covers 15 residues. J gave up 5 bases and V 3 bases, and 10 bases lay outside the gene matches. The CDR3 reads CASSETGTAFYGYTF. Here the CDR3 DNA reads TGTGCCAGCAGCGAAACCGGGACAGCTTTTTATGGCTACACCTTC.

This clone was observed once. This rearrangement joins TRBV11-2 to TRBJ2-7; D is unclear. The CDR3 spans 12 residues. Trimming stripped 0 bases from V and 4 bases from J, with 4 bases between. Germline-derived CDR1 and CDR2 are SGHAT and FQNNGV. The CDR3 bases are TGTGCCAGCAGCTTAGACCTATACGAGCAGTACTTC. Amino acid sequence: CASSLDLYEQYF.

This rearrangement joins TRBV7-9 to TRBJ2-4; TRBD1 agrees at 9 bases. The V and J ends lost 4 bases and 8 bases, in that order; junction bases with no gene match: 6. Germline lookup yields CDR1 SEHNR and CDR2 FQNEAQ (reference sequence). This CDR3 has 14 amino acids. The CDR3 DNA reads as TGTGCCAGCAGCTCACAGGGGGCTAGGGACATTCAGTACTTC. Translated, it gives CASSSQGARDIQYF. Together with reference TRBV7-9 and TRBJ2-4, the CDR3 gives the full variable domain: DTGVSQNPRHKITKRGQNVTFRCDPISEHNRLYWYRQTLGQGPEFLTYFQNEAQLEKSRLLSDRFSAERPKGSFSTLEIQRTEQGDSAMYLCASSSQGARDIQYFGAGTRLSVL.

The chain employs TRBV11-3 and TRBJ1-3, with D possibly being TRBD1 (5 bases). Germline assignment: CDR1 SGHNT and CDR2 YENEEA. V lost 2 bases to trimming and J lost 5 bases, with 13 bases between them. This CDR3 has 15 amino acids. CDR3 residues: CASSLLGVTRNTIYF. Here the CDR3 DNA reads TGTGCCAGCAGCTTATTAGGGGTTACCCGAAACACCATATATTTT.

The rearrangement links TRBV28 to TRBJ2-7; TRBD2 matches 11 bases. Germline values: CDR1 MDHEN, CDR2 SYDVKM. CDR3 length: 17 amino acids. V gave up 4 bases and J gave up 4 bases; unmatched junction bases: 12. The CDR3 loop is CASSSSSGTSGYYEQYF. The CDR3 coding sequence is TGTGCCAGCAGTTCCTCATCCGGGACTAGCGGCTATTACGAGCAGTACTTC.

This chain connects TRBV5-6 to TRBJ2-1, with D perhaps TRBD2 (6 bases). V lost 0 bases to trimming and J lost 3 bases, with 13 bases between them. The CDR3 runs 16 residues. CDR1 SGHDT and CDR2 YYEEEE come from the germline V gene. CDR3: CASSLAGTEFYNEQFF. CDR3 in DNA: TGTGCCAGCAGCTTGGCGGGGACTGAATTCTACAATGAGCAGTTCTTC.

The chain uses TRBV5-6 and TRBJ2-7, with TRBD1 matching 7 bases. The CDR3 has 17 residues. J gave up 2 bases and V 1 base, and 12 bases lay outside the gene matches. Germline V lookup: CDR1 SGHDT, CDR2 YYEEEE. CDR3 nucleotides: TGTGCCAGCAGCTTGTCGGTTCATGGGGACAGTCCCTACGAGCAGTACTTC. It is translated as CASSLSVHGDSPYEQYF.

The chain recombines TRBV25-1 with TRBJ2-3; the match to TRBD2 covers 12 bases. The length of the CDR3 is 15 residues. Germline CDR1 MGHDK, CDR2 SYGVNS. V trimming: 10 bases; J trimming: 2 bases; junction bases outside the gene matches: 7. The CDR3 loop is CATGLAGGYTDTQYF. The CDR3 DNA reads TGTGCCACGGGGCTAGCGGGGGGGTACACAGATACGCAGTATTTT.

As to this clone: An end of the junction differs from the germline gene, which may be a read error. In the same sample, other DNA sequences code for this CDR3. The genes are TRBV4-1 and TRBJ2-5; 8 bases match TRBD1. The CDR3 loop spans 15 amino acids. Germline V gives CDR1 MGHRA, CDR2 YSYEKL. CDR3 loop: CASSQDKQGEETQYF. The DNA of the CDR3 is TGTGCCAGCAGCCAAGATAAACAGGGGGAAGAGACCCAGTACTTC.

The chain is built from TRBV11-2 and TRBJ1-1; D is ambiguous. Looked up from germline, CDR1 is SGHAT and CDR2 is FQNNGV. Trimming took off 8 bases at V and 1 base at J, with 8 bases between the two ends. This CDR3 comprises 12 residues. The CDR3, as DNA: TGTGCCAGCGGAACAACGAACACTGAAGCTTTCTTT. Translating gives CASGTTNTEAFF.

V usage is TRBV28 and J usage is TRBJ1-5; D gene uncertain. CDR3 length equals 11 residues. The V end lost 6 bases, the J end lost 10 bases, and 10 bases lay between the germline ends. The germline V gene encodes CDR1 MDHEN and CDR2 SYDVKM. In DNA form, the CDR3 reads TGTGCCAGCAGCCTACCCGATCCCCAGCATTTT. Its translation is CASSLPDPQHF.